This T cell receptor (beta chain) was found in a study of T cells after yellow fever vaccination. This CDR3 region has 13 residues. Deletions cut 5 bases from V and 3 bases from J, with 11 bases between. CDR1 is MNHEY and CDR2 is SVGEGT in the germline V gene. This clonotype appeared a few times. In TCRdb, the 5' RACE reads were re-called with MiXCR into one record per CDR3 protein. Of 40,000 to 55,000 distinct CDR3 sequences listed, approximately 6.6% are singletons. This TCR was recovered from a man aged 18 to 30 who received the YFV17D yellow fever vaccine. The sequencing here drew on CD8+ T cells not binding an NS4B(214-222) dextramer, sorted from PBMCs, taken more than 40 days after the first yellow fever vaccination. The chain has TRBV6-2 or TRBV6-3 and TRBJ2-7; D not certain. Written as DNA, the CDR3 is TGTGCCAGCAGTGTGTACAGCAACTACGAGCAGTACGTC. Its translation: CASSVYSNYEQYV.